The T cell receptor (beta chain) under discussion was sequenced for a study of shared clonotypes between healthy human individuals. The junction had 5 bases not matched to a gene; V was cut back by 4 bases and J by 1 base. The CDR3 runs to 15 residues. The germline CDR1 and CDR2 sequences are LNHNV and YYDKDF (reference sequence). The donors, healthy adults who were HIV-negative, had experienced no recent acute infections or vaccinations. Unsorted samples, those not sorted, used some 100 million PBMCs for genomic DNA. This clone has only a few counts. The data were produced by immunoSEQ multiplex PCR, yet TCRdb's version contains in-frame clones alone and is incomplete. The data contain fewer than 700,000 clones, about 80% of them seen just once; the ten biggest clones take up about 12%.

Input material: PBMCs. This sequence originates from a middle-aged woman in good health. Some clones in this sample may be carry-over from other donors' samples. This chain uses TRBV15 with TRBJ2-5, with 8 positions matching TRBD2. The CDR3 reads CATSIRRGVQETQYF. In DNA, the CDR3 is TGTGCCACCAGCATACGGCGGGGGGTCCAAGAGACCCAGTACTTC.